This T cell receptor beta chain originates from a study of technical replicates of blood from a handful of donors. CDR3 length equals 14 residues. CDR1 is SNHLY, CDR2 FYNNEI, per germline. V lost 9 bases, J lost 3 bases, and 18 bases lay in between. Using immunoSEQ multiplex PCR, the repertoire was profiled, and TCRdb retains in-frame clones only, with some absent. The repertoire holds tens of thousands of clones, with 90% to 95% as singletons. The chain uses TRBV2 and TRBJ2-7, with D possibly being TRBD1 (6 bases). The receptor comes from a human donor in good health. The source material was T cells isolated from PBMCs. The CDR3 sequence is CARRLANRDYEQYF. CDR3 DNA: TGTGCCAGACGACTCGCCAACAGGGACTACGAGCAGTACTTC.